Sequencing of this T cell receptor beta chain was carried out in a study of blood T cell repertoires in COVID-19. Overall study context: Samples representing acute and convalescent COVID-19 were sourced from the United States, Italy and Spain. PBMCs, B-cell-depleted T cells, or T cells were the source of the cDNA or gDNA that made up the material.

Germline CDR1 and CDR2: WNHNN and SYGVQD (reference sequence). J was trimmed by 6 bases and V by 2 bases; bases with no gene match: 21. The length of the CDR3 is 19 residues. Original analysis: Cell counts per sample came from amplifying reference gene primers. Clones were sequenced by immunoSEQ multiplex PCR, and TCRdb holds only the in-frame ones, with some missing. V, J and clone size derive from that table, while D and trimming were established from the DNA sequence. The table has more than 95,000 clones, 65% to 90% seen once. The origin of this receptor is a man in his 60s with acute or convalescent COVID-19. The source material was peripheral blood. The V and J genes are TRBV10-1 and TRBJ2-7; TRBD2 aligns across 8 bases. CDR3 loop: CASSEPVRVGPGGPCEQYF. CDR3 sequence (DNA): TGCGCCAGCAGTGAGCCAGTGAGGGTGGGACCGGGAGGGCCTTGCGAGCAGTACTTC.